This T cell receptor beta chain was documented in a study of blood T cell repertoires in COVID-19. On the study more broadly: COVID-19 samples from acute and convalescent phases originated in the United States, Italy and Spain.

Germline-derived CDR1 and CDR2 are SGHTA and FQGNSA. The CDR3 is made up of 16 amino acids. Trimming shortened V by 5 bases and J by 2 bases, and 16 bases separated the two germline ends. The method was immunoSEQ multiplex PCR; TCRdb's version includes in-frame clones alone and lacks a portion of them. This table has about 270,000 clones, 88% appearing once. This chain joins TRBV7-2 and TRBJ2-1; possible D gene TRBD2, 5 bases. The clonotype was recovered from a woman aged 60-75 years in a cohort exposed to, infected with or recovered from COVID-19 (not recorded which). The sequencing sample was made of PBMCs or T cells enriched from blood (not recorded which). CDR3 protein: CASSPKSRVTYNEQFF. CDR3 sequence (DNA): TGTGCCAGCAGCCCTAAATCGCGGGTCACCTACAATGAGCAGTTCTTC.